Each of the 5 T cell receptor beta chains below was sequenced from the same sample in a study of cytotoxic CD8 clonotypes in ibrutinib-treated CLL. TCRdb keeps only in-frame clones here, not all; method: immunoSEQ multiplex PCR. Of 150,000 to 200,000 clones in the sample, about 88% were seen once. Here the sequenced sample was PBMCs, taken at disease progression, from a patient treated with ibrutinib. Source of these receptors: a human donor with chronic lymphocytic leukemia.

The J gene is TRBJ2-5, the V gene TRBV7-2; 10 bases align to TRBD2. Germline lookup yields CDR1 SGHTA and CDR2 FQGNSA. Trimming took 3 bases from V and 8 from J; bases not matched to a gene: 6. The CDR3 loop spans 14 amino acids. As DNA, the CDR3 is TGTGCCAGCAGCTTCGGTCTAGCGGGAGAAACCCAGTACTTC. It translates to CASSFGLAGETQYF.

This rearrangement joins TRBV18 to TRBJ2-7, with 11 positions matching TRBD2. The CDR3 is made up of 20 amino acids. Losses at the gene ends were 1 base for V and 2 bases for J; bases not matched to a gene: 16. The germline CDR1 and CDR2 sequences are KGHSH and LQKENI. The CDR3 DNA reads as TGTGCCAGCTCACCACAGTTCCTAGCGGGAGGAGCCTATAGACCCTACGAGCAGTACTTC. Protein: CASSPQFLAGGAYRPYEQYF.

V is TRBV30 and J is TRBJ1-2; D is ambiguous. Germline CDR1 and CDR2: GTSNPN and SVGIG (reference sequence). V was trimmed by 3 bases and J by 0 bases, leaving 11 bases between them. The CDR3 sequence is 14 residues long. CDR3 bases: TGTGCCTGGAGCATGGGAGCAACTAACTATGGCTACACCTTC. This gives the protein CAWSMGATNYGYTF.

The chain is built from TRBV11-1 and TRBJ2-1, with D possibly matching TRBD2 (6 bases). The ends were cut back, 5 bases at V and 0 bases at J, with 8 bases in the middle. The CDR3 contains 14 residues. Germline V lookup: CDR1 SGHAT, CDR2 FQDESV (reference sequence). The CDR3 loop is CASSQGGSYNEQFF. CDR3 bases: TGTGCCAGCAGCCAGGGAGGCTCCTACAATGAGCAGTTCTTC.

The V and J genes are TRBV4-1 and TRBJ2-5; D is possibly TRBD1 or TRBD2 (5 bases each). Germline assignment: CDR1 MGHRA and CDR2 YSYEKL. The germline V and J ends were trimmed by 4 bases and 5 bases, with 11 bases remaining between them. This CDR3 region has 13 residues. The CDR3 region has the DNA TGCGCCAGCAGCCTGACAGAGCGGGAGACCCAGTACTTC. It encodes CASSLTERETQYF.